The rows below give T cell receptor beta chains drawn from one sample of a study of blood T cell repertoires in COVID-19. TCRdb keeps only in-frame clones here, not all; method: immunoSEQ multiplex PCR. In the table there are some 270,000 clones, about 84% of which are singletons. Sequenced sample: peripheral blood. The receptor set was obtained from a woman older than 75 with COVID-19, enrolled during active disease. CDR3s include the opening cysteine and the closing phenylalanine or tryptophan. Fields, in order: J gene, V gene, clone size, D gene, CDR3 DNA, CDR3 protein. D genes are given only for firm matches. Rows give clone size only sometimes, using once, few, many, or a class for an expanded clone.

>TRBJ2-1|TRBV5-4|.|TRBD2
TGTGCCAGCAGAATTAATAGCGGGGGACGCTCCTACAATGAGCAGTTCTTC
CASRINSGGRSYNEQFF
>TRBJ2-7|TRBV4-3|.|.
TGCGCCAGCAGCCAGGAGACAGGTCTCGGTATCCCGGGCGAGCAGTACTTC
CASSQETGLGIPGEQYF
>TRBJ1-4|TRBV18|.|.
TGTGCCAGCTCCCAAGCGAGGGCAACTAATGAAAAACTGTTTTTT
CASSQARATNEKLFF
>TRBJ1-4|TRBV5-1|.|.
TGCGCCAGCAGCTCCGCCGGGACAACTAGAGAAAAACTGTTTTTT
CASSSAGTTREKLFF
>TRBJ2-1|TRBV7-4|.|.
TGTGCCAGCAGCCCCGGCCGGAGGGCCCCAGTCTCTACCTACAATGAGCAGTTCTTC
CASSPGRRAPVSTYNEQFF
>TRBJ1-5|TRBV24-1|.|.
TGTGCCACCAGTGATGACAGTGATAGCAATCAGCCCCAGCATTTT
CATSDDSDSNQPQHF
>TRBJ2-1|TRBV9|once|TRBD2
TGTGCCAGCAGCTTGACTAGCGGGGTTAACAATGAGCAGTTCTTC
CASSLTSGVNNEQFF
>TRBJ1-3|TRBV30|.|.
TGTGCCTGGATGGCAGGCCCTGGAAACACCATATATTTT
CAWMAGPGNTIYF
>TRBJ2-3|TRBV3-1/TRBV3-2|once|TRBD1
TGTGCCAGCAGCCCAGACAGGGGGTTCGCAGATACGCAGTATTTT
CASSPDRGFADTQYF
>TRBJ1-3|TRBV6-5|.|.
TGTGCCAGCAGTCCAGGGGACAACTCTGGAAACACCATATATTTT
CASSPGDNSGNTIYF
>TRBJ2-2|TRBV5-1|.|.
TGCGCCAGCAGCTTGGCGTCGACAGCGAACACCGGGGAGCTGTTTTTT
CASSLASTANTGELFF
>TRBJ2-1|TRBV28|.|.
TGTGCCAGCAGTTCTTCCGGGACAAATTACAATGAGCAGTTCTTC
CASSSSGTNYNEQFF
>TRBJ1-1|TRBV4-2|.|.
TGTGCCAGCAGCCAAGTGCGGGGCAGACTGAACACTGAAGCTTTCTTT
CASSQVRGRLNTEAFF
>TRBJ1-2|TRBV15|.|TRBD1
TGTGCCACCAGCAGGGACCAACAGGGACAGGGGTATGGCTACACCTTC
CATSRDQQGQGYGYTF
>TRBJ1-1|TRBV5-1|.|TRBD1
TGCGCCAGCAGCAACCGACAGGGCATGAACACTGAAGCTTTCTTT
CASSNRQGMNTEAFF
>TRBJ1-3|TRBV30|few|TRBD1
TGTGCCTGGAAGATTGGGACAGGGGTCTTTGTAGGTTCCCGGGATTTT
CAWKIGTGVFVGSRDF
>TRBJ2-3|TRBV3-1/TRBV3-2|.|TRBD2
TGTGCCAGCAGCGGACGGACTAGCGGGGTAAGAGATACGCAGTATTTT
CASSGRTSGVRDTQYF
>TRBJ1-2|TRBV19|.|.
TGTGCCAGTAGATCGGGGGGAACGTATGGCTACACCTTC
CASRSGGTYGYTF
>TRBJ2-5|TRBV6-1|.|.
TGTGCCAGCAGTGATTTTTTTCGGGCGGGCAGGAAAAAGACCCAGTACTTC
CASSDFFRAGRKKTQYF
>TRBJ1-3|TRBV6-6|.|.
TGTGCCAGCAGTACCCAGGGGACTGGAAACACCATATATTTT
CASSTQGTGNTIYF
>TRBJ1-3|TRBV29-1|.|.
TGCAGCGTTCCAAACCCTAATGGAAACACCATATATTTT
CSVPNPNGNTIYF
>TRBJ1-3|TRBV4-3|.|TRBD1
TGCGCCAGCAGCCCGACAGGGTATGGAAACACCATATATTTT
CASSPTGYGNTIYF
>TRBJ1-1|TRBV28|.|.
TGTGCCAGCAGGGGCCGCACTGAAGCTTTCTTT
CASRGRTEAFF
>TRBJ1-2|TRBV19|.|TRBD1
TGTGCCAGTAGTCCCTTGAACAGGGGAAGAATCGATGGCTACACCTTC
CASSPLNRGRIDGYTF
>TRBJ1-4|TRBV19|.|.
TGTGCCAGTAGTACGCTAAATCGTCTAAATGAAAAACTGTTTTTT
CASSTLNRLNEKLFF
>TRBJ2-1|TRBV10-2|.|TRBD2
TGCGCCAGCATCTCCGGGACTAGCGGGGGGAATGAGCAGTTCTTC
CASISGTSGGNEQFF
>TRBJ1-2|TRBV5-4|.|.
TGTGCCAGCAGCTTGCGGGATCTGCCGGGGGGCTACACCTTC
CASSLRDLPGGYTF
>TRBJ2-7|TRBV7-2|once|.
TGTGCCAGCAGCTTACGGCCGACGGACAGTGCTGAGCAGTACTTC
CASSLRPTDSAEQYF
>TRBJ1-5|TRBV7-2|.|.
TGTGCCAGCAGCCAGGACAGTTCTTACCCTAATCAGCCCCAGCATTTT
CASSQDSSYPNQPQHF
>TRBJ2-1|TRBV7-6|.|TRBD2
TGTGCCAGCAGCTCATCGACTAGCGGGGGCTACAATGAGCAGTTCTTC
CASSSSTSGGYNEQFF
>TRBJ1-2|TRBV3-1/TRBV3-2|.|.
TGTGCCAGCAGCCACGAGAGGAGAGGCTACACCTTC
CASSHERRGYTF
>TRBJ1-4|TRBV7-9|.|.
TGTGCCAGCAGCTTGGTGGGGGGGATTAATGAAAAACTGTTTTTT
CASSLVGGINEKLFF
>TRBJ1-4|TRBV19|once|TRBD1
TGTGCCAGTAGTATCGGGACAGGGTTACCTATGTTTTTT
CASSIGTGLPMFF
>TRBJ2-3|TRBV6-2/TRBV6-3|.|.
TGTGCCAGCAGTTACCCGACAGATCATGGACAGCCCACAGATACGCAGTATTTT
CASSYPTDHGQPTDTQYF
>TRBJ2-2|TRBV27|once|.
TGTGCCAGCAGACGAACGTCCAGGGCAGGGGACACCGGGGAGCTGTTTTTT
CASRRTSRAGDTGELFF
>TRBJ1-1|TRBV19|.|TRBD1
TGTGCCAGTAGTACTACAGGGGGCGCGAAAGGTTCTGAAGCTTTCTTT
CASSTTGGAKGSEAFF
>TRBJ2-5|TRBV19|.|TRBD2
TGTGCCAGTAGCCTCGACGTAGCGGGGGGGCGGGAGACCCAGTACTTC
CASSLDVAGGRETQYF